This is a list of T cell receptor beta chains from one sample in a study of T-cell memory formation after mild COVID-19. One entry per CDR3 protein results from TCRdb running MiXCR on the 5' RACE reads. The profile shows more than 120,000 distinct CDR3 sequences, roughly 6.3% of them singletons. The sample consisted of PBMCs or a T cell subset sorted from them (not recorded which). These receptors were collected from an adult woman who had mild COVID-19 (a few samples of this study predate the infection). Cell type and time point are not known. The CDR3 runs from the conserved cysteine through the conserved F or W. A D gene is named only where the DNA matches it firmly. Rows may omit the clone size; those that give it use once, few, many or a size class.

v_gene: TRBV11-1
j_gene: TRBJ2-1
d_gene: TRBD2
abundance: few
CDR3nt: TGTGCCAGCAGCCCAAGCGGGAGGGCCCTCTACAATGAGCAGTTCTTC
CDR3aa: CASSPSGRALYNEQFF

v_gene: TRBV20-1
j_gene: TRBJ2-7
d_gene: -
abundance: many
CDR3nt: TGCAGTGCTAGGACCATGGGAACCGGACAGTACGAGCAGTACTTC
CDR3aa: CSARTMGTGQYEQYF

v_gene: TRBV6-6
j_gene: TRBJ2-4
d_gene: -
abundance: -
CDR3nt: TGTGCCAGCAGTCCGAGTCCGAACATTCAGTACTTC
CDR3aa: CASSPSPNIQYF

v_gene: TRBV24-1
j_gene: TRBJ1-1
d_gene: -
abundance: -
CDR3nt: TGTGCCACCAGGGACGCTGGAGTCAACACTGAAGCTTTCTTT
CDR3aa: CATRDAGVNTEAFF

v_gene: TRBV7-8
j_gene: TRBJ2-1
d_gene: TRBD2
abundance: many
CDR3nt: TGTGCCAGCAGCTTAACTAGCGGGGGGTACACCGACCAGAATGAGCAGTTCTTC
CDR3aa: CASSLTSGGYTDQNEQFF

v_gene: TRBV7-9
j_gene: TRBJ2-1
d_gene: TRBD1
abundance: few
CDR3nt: TGTGCCAGCAGCTTCCTGGGACAGGGTTTTTTGTTCTTC
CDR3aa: CASSFLGQGFLFF

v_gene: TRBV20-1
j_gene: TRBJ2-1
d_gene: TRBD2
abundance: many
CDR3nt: TGCAGTGCTAGAGATTGGGCTAGCGGGGTTAACAATGAGCAGTTCTTC
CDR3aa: CSARDWASGVNNEQFF

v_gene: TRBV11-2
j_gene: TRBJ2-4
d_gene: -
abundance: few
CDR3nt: TGTGCCAGCAGCTCCTTATCGGAGGGCGCACACAAAAACATTCAGTACTTC
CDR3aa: CASSSLSEGAHKNIQYF

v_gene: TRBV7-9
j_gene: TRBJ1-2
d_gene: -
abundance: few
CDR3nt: TGTGCCAGCAGCTTAGTAGACAGCTATGGCTACACCTTC
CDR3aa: CASSLVDSYGYTF

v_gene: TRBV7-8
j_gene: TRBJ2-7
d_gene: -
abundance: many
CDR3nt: TGTGCCAGCAGCCCACAGGATATGGTGGGTTATACCTACGAGCAGTACTTC
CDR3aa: CASSPQDMVGYTYEQYF

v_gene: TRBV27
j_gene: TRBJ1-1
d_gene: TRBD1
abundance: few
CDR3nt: TGTGCCAGCAATAAGGTGGCGCCCGGGACAGGGGCTATCCCCACTGAAGCTTTCTTT
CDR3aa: CASNKVAPGTGAIPTEAFF

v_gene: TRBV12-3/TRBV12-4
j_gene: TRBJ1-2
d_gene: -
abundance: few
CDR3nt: TGTGCCAGCAGTACGCTAAGGCAGCGGAGTGCGCGGGGCTACACCTTC
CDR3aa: CASSTLRQRSARGYTF